Given below is one TCR beta chain in context. The count of this clone is one. Its antigen is still unknown. Base qualities are missing; no much larger clone stands one base away. In the germline V gene, CDR1 corresponds to ENHRY and CDR2 to SYGVKD. The CDR3 has 14 amino acids, counting the end cysteine and phenylalanine. The retained sequence is limited to the CDR3, 42 bases, with the frame set at the first base. V is pared back by 7 bases and J by 3 bases, with 16 bases lying between the germline termini. The data originate from a study of blood T cell repertoires in COVID-19 (dated by TCRdb to the early 2020s). Study-wide context: Collaborator samples came from the United States, Italy and Spain and covered acute and convalescent phases of COVID-19. The material from the prospective study consisted of cDNA or gDNA derived from T cells, B-cell-depleted T cells, or PBMCs. Samples came from the ongoing ImmuneRACE study (first 160 participants) plus 1,254 subjects from 6 global collaborators. A de-identified subject ID, COVID-19 status, age in years and sex were almost always included in the sample metadata. Where available, HLA class I and class II types were obtained from metadata supplied by the sample provider rather than from assay-based typing. The dataset comprised deeply sampled blood TCRbeta repertoires from subjects exposed to, actively infected with, or recovered from COVID-19. The repertoires were released in a freely available public database intended as a resource for research on the immune response to SARS-CoV-2. Broad study findings and their caveats: The amount of clinical and demographic metadata varied by source and participant and was provided uncurated.

The immunoSEQ Assay, a bias-controlled multiplex PCR, was used to amplify TCRbeta CDR3 regions from genomic DNA. For the original study's pipeline: Within the assay, amplification of reference gene primers was used to estimate how many nucleated cells each sample contained. To quantify the absolute abundance of each unique TCRbeta CDR3 rearrangement, sequence reads were collapsed and filtered. For each sample, productive Simpson clonality was calculated as the square root of Simpson's diversity index across productive rearrangements. TCRdb retrieved this table from immuneACCESS and kept in-frame rearrangements only. Not all clones are present; in checked studies, unresolved V genes account for under half, and no reason is known for the remainder. V and J calls and clone size are those listed in that table; D and trimming were worked out from the DNA. This sample holds around 110,000 clones; approximately 86% were observed only once. Jointly, the top ten make up under 5% of the sample.

Each collaborating institution followed its own protocols to collect whole blood in K2EDTA tubes. For TCRbeta analysis, collaborator samples were shipped as frozen whole blood, as isolated PBMCs, or as DNA extracted from either sample type. The sequence joins TRBV10-3 to TRBJ2-7, with TRBD2 as a weak D call on 6 bases. The sequencing sample was made of peripheral blood. This TCR was sampled from a man in his forties with acute or convalescent COVID-19. The nucleotides are TGTGCCATCAATAGTGGCGGGACCCTCTACGAGCAGTACTTC. Its coded protein is CAINSGGTLYEQYF.